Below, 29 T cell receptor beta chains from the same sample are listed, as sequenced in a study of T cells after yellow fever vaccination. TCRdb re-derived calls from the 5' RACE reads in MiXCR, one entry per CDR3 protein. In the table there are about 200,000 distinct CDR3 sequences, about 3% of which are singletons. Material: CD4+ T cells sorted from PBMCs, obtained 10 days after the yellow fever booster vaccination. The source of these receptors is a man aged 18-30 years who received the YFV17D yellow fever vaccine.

The CDR3 nucleotides are TGTGCCAGCAGCTTACAGCAGCCCTACAATGAGCAGTTCTTC. It is translated as CASSLQQPYNEQFF. The chain carries TRBV7-2 and TRBJ2-1; D uncertain. V lost 2 bases to trimming and J lost 2 bases, with 7 bases between them. This CDR3 has 14 residues. Germline V CDR1 and CDR2: SGHTA, FQGNSA.

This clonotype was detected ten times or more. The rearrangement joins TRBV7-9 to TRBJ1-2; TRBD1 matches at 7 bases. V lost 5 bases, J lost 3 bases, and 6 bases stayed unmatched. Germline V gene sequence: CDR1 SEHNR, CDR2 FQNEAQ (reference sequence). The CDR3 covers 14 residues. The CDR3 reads CASSLQGGHYGYTF. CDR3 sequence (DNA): TGTGCCAGCAGCCTCCAGGGGGGGCACTATGGCTACACCTTC.

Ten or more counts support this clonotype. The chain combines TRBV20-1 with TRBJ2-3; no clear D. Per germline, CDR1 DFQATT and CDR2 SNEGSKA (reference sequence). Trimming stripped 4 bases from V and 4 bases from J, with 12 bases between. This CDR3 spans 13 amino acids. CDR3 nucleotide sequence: TGCAGTGCTACGAGAACGAATTCAGATACGCAGTATTTT. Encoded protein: CSATRTNSDTQYF.

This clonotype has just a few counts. The CDR3 DNA is TGCAGTGCTGACCGGGACAGGGGTATTGAGCAGTTCTTC. Protein product: CSADRDRGIEQFF. The V gene is TRBV20-1, the J gene TRBJ2-1, with TRBD1 matching 10 bases. Germline lookup yields CDR1 DFQATT and CDR2 SNEGSKA (reference sequence). The J segment lost 9 bases and the V segment lost 5 bases, leaving 7 bases of the junction unmatched. The CDR3 extends over 13 amino acids.

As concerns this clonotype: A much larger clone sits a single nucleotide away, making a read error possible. CDR3 DNA: TGTGCCAGCAGTCCTCGGTCCTACCAAGAGACCCAGTACTTC. Translating gives CASSPRSYQETQYF. The rearrangement joins TRBV6-5 to TRBJ2-5; D remains ambiguous. Germline CDR1 is MNHEY and CDR2 is SVGAGI. V lost 5 bases and J 0 bases, leaving 10 bases between the germline ends. The CDR3 runs to 14 residues.

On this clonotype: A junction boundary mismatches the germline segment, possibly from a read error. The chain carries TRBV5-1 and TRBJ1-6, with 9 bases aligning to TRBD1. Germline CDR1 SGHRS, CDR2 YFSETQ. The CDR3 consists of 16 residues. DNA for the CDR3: TGCGCCAGCAGCTTATCCCCCGGGACAGGGAATTCACCCCTCCGCTTT. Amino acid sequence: CASSLSPGTGNSPLRF.

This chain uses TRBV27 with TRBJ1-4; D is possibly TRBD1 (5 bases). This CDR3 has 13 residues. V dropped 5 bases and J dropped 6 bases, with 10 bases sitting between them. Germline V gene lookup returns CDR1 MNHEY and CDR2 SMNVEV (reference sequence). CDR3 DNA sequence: TGTGCCAGCAGTCCCTGGGACGATGAAAAACTGTTTTTT. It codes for CASSPWDDEKLFF.

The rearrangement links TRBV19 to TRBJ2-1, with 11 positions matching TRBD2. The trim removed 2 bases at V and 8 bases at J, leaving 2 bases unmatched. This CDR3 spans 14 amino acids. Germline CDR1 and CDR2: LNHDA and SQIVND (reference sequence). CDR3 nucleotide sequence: TGTGCCAGTAGTATAATACTAGCGGGGGATGAGCAGTTCTTC. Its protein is CASSIILAGDEQFF.

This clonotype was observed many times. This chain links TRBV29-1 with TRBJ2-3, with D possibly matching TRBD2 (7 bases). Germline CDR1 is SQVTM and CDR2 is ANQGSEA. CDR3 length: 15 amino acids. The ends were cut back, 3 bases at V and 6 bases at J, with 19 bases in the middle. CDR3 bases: TGCAGCGTTGATCCCGCGGGGGCCAGCGGGGATACGCAGTATTTT. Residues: CSVDPAGASGDTQYF.

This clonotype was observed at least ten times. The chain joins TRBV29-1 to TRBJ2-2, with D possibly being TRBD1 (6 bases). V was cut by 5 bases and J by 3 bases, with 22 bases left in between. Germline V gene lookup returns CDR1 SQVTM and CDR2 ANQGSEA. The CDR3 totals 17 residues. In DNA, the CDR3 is TGCAGCGTTTCTCGGTATCGGGACAACCTATACACCGGGGAGCTGTTTTTT. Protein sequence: CSVSRYRDNLYTGELFF.

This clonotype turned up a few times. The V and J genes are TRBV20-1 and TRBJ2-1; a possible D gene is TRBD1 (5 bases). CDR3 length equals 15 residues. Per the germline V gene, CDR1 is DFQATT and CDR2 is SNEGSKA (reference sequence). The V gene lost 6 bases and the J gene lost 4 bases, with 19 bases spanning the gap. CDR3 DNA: TGCAGTGCCCCAAGACCTCCCGACAGATACAATGAGCAGTTCTTC. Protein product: CSAPRPPDRYNEQFF.

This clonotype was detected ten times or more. DNA of the CDR3: TGCGCCAGCAGCCCTAGGACAGGGTTGGACACTGAAGCTTTCTTT. Translated: CASSPRTGLDTEAFF. The chain is built from TRBV5-1 and TRBJ1-1; 8 nucleotides match TRBD1. Germline loops: CDR1 SGHRS, CDR2 YFSETQ. V dropped 4 bases and J dropped 3; count of bases not matched to a gene: 8. The CDR3 runs 15 residues. The complete variable domain, with remaining parts taken from reference TRBV5-1 and TRBJ1-1, reads KAGVTQTPRYLIKTRGQQVTLSCSPISGHRSVSWYQQTPGQGLQFLFEYFSETQRNKGNFPGRFSGRQFSNSRSEMNVSTLELGDSALYLCASSPRTGLDTEAFFGQGTRLTVV.

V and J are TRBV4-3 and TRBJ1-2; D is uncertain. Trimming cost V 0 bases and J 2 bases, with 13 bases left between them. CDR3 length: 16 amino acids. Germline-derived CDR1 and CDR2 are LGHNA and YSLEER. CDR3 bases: TGCGCCAGCAGCCAAGAACGAACGACACACAACTATGGCTACACCTTC. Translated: CASSQERTTHNYGYTF.

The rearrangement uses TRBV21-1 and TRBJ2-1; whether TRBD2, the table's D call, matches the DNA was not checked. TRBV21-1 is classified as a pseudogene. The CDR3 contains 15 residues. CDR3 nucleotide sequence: TGTGCCAGCAGCCCAAGGCCCGGGGGATTAGGGGAGCAGTTCTTC. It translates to CASSPRPGGLGEQFF.

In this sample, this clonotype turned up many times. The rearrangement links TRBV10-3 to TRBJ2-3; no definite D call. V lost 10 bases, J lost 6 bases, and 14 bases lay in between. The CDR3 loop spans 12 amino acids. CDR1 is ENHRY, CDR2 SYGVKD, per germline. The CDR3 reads CASSTQPDTQYF. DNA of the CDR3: TGTGCCAGCTCAACTCAGCCGGATACGCAGTATTTT.

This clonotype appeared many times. The CDR3 is CASSFASSYNSPLHF. The CDR3 nucleotides are TGTGCCAGCAGTTTCGCCAGCTCCTATAATTCACCCCTCCACTTT. The chain joins TRBV27 to TRBJ1-6, with D unclear. The germline gives CDR1 MNHEY, CDR2 SMNVEV (reference sequence). The CDR3 contains 15 residues. V lost 3 bases and J lost 0, with 6 bases in between.

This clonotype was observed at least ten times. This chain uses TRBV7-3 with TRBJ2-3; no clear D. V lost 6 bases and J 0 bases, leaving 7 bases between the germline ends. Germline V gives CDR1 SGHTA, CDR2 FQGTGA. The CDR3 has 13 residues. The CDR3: CASRKQSTDTQYF. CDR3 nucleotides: TGTGCCAGCAGAAAACAAAGCACAGATACGCAGTATTTT. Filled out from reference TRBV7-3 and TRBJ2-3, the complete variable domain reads GAGVSQTPSNKVTEKGKYVELRCDPISGHTALYWYRQSLGQGPEFLIYFQGTGAADDSGLPNDRFFAVRPEGSVSTLKIQRTERGDSAVYLCASRKQSTDTQYFGPGTRLTVL.

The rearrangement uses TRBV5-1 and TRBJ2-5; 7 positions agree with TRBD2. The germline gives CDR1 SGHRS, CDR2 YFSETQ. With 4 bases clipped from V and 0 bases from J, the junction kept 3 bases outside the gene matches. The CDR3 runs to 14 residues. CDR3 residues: CASSPAGHQETQYF. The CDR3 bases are TGCGCCAGCAGCCCAGCGGGACACCAAGAGACCCAGTACTTC.

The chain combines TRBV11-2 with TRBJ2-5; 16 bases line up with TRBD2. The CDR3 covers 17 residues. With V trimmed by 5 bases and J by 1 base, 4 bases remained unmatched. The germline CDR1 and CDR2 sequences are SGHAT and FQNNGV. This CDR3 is CASSIGTSGGAQETQYF. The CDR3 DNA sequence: TGTGCCAGCAGCATAGGGACTAGCGGGGGGGCCCAAGAGACCCAGTACTTC.

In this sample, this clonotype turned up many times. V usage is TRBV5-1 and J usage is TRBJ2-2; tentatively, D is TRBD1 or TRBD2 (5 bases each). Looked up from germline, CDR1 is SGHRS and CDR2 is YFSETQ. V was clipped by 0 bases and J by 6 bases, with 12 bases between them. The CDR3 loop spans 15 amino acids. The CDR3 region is CASSLGSGPAGELFF. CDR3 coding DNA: TGCGCCAGCAGCTTGGGATCGGGGCCGGCCGGGGAGCTGTTTTTT.

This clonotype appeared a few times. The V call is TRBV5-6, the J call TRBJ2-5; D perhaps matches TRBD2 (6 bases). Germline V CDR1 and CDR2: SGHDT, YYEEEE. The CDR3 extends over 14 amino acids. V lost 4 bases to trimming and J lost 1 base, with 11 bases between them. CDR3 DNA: TGTGCCAGCAGCCGACGCGGGATCCAAGAGACCCAGTACTTC. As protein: CASSRRGIQETQYF.

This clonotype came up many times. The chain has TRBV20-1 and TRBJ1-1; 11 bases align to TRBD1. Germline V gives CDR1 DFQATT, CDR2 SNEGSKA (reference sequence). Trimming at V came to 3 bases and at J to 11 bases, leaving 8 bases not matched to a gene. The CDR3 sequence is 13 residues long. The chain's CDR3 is CSASVGQGAHAFF. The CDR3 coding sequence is TGCAGTGCTAGTGTAGGACAGGGGGCTCATGCTTTCTTT.

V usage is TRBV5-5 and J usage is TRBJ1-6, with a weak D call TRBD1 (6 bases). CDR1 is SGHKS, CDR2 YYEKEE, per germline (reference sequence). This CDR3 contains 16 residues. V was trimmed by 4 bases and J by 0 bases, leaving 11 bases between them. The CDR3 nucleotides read TGTGCCAGCAGCCACAGGGATAGCTCCTATAATTCACCCCTCCACTTT. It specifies CASSHRDSSYNSPLHF.

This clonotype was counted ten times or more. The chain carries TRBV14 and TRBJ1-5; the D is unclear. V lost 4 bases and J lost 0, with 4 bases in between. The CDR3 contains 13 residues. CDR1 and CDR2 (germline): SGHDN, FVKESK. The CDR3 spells CASSLNSNQPQHF. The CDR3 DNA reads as TGTGCCAGCAGCCTCAATAGCAATCAGCCCCAGCATTTT.

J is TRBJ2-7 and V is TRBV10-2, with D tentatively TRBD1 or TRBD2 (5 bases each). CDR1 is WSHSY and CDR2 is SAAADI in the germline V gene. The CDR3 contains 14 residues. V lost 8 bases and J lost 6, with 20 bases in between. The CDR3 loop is CASSPGQGALEQYF. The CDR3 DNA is TGCGCCAGCTCACCGGGGCAAGGGGCTCTCGAGCAGTACTTC.

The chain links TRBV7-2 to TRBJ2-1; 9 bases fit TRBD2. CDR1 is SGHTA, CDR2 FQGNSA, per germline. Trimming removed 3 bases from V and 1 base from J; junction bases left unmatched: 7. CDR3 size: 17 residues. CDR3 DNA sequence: TGTGCCAGCAGCTTGCTAAAGCGGGGGGTTTCCTACAATGAGCAGTTCTTC. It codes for CASSLLKRGVSYNEQFF.

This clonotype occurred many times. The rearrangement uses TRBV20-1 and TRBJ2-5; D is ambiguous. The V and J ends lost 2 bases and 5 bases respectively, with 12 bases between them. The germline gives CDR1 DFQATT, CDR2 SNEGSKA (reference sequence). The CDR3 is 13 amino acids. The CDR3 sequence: CSARLLVGETQYF. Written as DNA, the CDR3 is TGCAGTGCTAGACTTCTCGTTGGGGAGACCCAGTACTTC.

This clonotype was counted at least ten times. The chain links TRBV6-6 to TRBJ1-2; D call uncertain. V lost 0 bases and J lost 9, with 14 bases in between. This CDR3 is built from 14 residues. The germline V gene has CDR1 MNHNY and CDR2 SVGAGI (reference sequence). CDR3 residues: CASSYSIQRSRYTF. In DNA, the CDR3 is TGTGCCAGCAGTTACTCGATACAGCGAAGTCGCTACACCTTC.

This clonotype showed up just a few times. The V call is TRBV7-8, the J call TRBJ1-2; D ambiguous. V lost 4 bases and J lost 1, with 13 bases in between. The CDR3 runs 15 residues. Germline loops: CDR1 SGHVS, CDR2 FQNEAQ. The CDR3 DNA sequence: TGTGCCAGCAGCTCTGGACGGTTTCTTAACTATGGCTACACCTTC. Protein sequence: CASSSGRFLNYGYTF.